A single sample is the source of the 7 T cell receptor beta chains below, sequenced in a study of T cell clonality in common variable immunodeficiency. Sequenced by immunoSEQ multiplex PCR; TCRdb stores in-frame clones only, minus some. The record shows some 50,000 clones for this sample, with no singletons present. The sample was peripheral blood mononuclear cells. These receptors were taken from a person aged 18-70 years in good health.

On this clone: The missing CDR3 end, 3 residues past where the read stops, is filled in from the germline J gene. The chain has TRBV11-2 and TRBJ2-7, with 8 bases that match TRBD2. This CDR3 contains 15 residues. V lost 5 bases and J lost 0; bases outside the gene matches: 6. In germline, CDR1 is SGHAT, CDR2 FQNNGV. The CDR3 sequence is CASSPGLVSSYEQYF. The CDR3 DNA, read in part, is TGTGCCAGCAGCCCGGGACTAGTGTCCTCCTACGAG.

This clone was detected many times. The sequence runs out 3 residues before the end of the CDR3; the remainder is reconstructed from the germline J gene. The chain recombines TRBV20-1 with TRBJ2-7; 8 bases agree with TRBD1. The CDR3 spans 14 residues. Trimming at V came to 3 bases and at J to 3 bases, leaving 7 bases not matched to a gene. Germline loops: CDR1 DFQATT, CDR2 SNEGSKA (reference sequence). The sequenced part of the CDR3 DNA is TGCAGTGCTAGGTTTACAGGGGGTTACTACGAG. Translated: CSARFTGGYYE. The entire CDR3 sequence reads CSARFTGGYYEQYF.

This clone was recorded many times. The sequenced fragment ends 3 residues before the CDR3 boundary, so the rest is inferred from the germline J gene. V and J are TRBV20-1 and TRBJ2-3; TRBD2 agrees at 8 bases. V trimming: 5 bases; J trimming: 2 bases; junction bases outside the gene matches: 6. Germline V gene lookup returns CDR1 DFQATT and CDR2 SNEGSKA (reference sequence). This CDR3 has 14 amino acids. The CDR3 region is CSAHTSGTTDTQYF. Partial CDR3 DNA: TGCAGTGCTCACACTAGCGGAACCACAGATACG.

This clone has more than one count but fewer than ten. The observed sequence ends 3 residues before the CDR3 terminus, with the missing tail filled in from the germline J gene. The chain joins TRBV7-8 to TRBJ2-1, with TRBD2 identical over 10 bases. The germline CDR1 and CDR2 sequences are SGHVS and FQNEAQ. The CDR3 loop spans 17 amino acids. The J segment lost 2 bases and the V segment lost 3 bases, leaving 7 bases of the junction unmatched. The covered CDR3 bases are TGTGCCAGCAGCTTTAGCGGGAGGTTCATGGCCTACAATGAG. This encodes CASSFSGRFMAYNE. The full CDR3 reads CASSFSGRFMAYNEQFF.

This clone was counted at least ten times. The read is 3 residues too short to cover the CDR3 end, so that end is filled in from the germline J gene. V gene TRBV19 combines with J gene TRBJ2-2, with TRBD1 identical over 7 bases. The CDR3 is 14 residues long. The germline V gene has CDR1 LNHDA and CDR2 SQIVND (reference sequence). The part of the CDR3 DNA that was read is TGTGCCAGTAGTAACGAGGGGGCTAGGTCACCG. Translation gives CASSNEGARSP. The full CDR3 protein is CASSNEGARSPLFF. The variable domain in full, completed from reference TRBV19 and TRBJ2-2, reads DGGITQSPKYLFRKEGQNVTLSCEQNLNHDAMYWYRQDPGQGLRLIYYSQIVNDFQKGDIAEGYSVSREKKESFPLTVTSAQKNPTAFYLCASSNEGARSPLFFGEGSRLTVL.

This clone was picked up many times. Read data end 3 residues before the CDR3 end; the end is taken from the germline J gene. V gene TRBV7-1 combines with J gene TRBJ2-7; 11 bases fit TRBD2. TRBV7-1 is annotated as an ORF whose role is uncertain. The junction had 19 bases not matched to a gene; V was cut back by 3 bases and J by 3 bases. The CDR3 consists of 20 residues. CDR3 in amino acids: CASSSPFWIAGGQGLYEQYF. Partial CDR3 DNA: TGTGCCAGCAGCTCCCCTTTCTGGATAGCGGGAGGGCAAGGGCTCTACGAG.

The table lists this clone with many counts. CDR3 bases read: TGTGCCAGCAGCCTGGGTCGTGAAAAA. Translating gives CASSLGREK. From start to end, the CDR3 is CASSLGREKLFF. The rearrangement uses TRBV5-4 and TRBJ1-4; D is unresolved. The CDR3 end is not reached by the read, which stops 3 residues before it; the germline J gene fills it in. The germline gives CDR1 SGHNT, CDR2 YYREEE (reference sequence). The CDR3 runs 12 residues. Trimming stripped 4 bases from V and 7 bases from J, with 8 bases between.